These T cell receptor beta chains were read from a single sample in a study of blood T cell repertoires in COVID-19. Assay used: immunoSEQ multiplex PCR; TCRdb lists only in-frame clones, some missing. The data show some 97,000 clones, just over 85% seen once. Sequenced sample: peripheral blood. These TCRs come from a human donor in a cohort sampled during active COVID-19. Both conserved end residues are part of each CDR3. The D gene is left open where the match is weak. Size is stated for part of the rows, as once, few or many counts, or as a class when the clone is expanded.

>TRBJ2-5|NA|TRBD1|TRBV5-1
TGCGCCAGCAGCCAGGGGGACCAGGGGGTTGAGACCCAGTACTTC
CASSQGDQGVETQYF
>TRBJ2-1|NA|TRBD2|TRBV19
TGTGCCAGTAGTAGTATGGGCAGGACTAGCGGGGAGGAGCAGTTCTTC
CASSSMGRTSGEEQFF
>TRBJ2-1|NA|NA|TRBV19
TGTGCCAGTACCCCGAGTTGGAGGGCCACCTACAATGAGCAGTTCTTC
CASTPSWRATYNEQFF
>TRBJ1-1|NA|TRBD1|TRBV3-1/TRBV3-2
TGTGCCAGCAGCCCCAACCGGGACAGGGGATTGGCTTTCTTT
CASSPNRDRGLAFF
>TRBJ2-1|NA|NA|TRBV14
TGTGCCAGCAGCCAAGATTATCGCGGAACCTCCTACAATGAGCAGTTCTTC
CASSQDYRGTSYNEQFF
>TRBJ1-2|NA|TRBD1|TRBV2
TGTGCCAGCAGTACAGACAGGGTAGGCGGCTACACCTTC
CASSTDRVGGYTF
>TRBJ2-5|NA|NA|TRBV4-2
TGTGCCAGCAGCCAAGTGGTAGGGGGGGGGCCCCAAGAGACCCAGTACTTC
CASSQVVGGGPQETQYF
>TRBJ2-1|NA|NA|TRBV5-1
TGCGCCAGCAGCTTGTCCATCTCTAGTACGGGCAATGAGCAGTTCTTC
CASSLSISSTGNEQFF
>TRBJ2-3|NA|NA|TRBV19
TGTGCCAGTAGTAGGGGGCAGAATCCTACAGATACGCAGTATTTT
CASSRGQNPTDTQYF
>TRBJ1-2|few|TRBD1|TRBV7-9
TGTGCCAGCAGCCCAATCGGGGACCGACAGGGCGATGGCTACACCTTC
CASSPIGDRQGDGYTF
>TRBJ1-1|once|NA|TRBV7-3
TGTGCCAGCAGCAGGACAGAGAACACTGAAGCTTTCTTT
CASSRTENTEAFF
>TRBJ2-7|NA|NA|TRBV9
TGTGCCAGCAGCGTAGCGACTACCGCAGACTACGAGCAGTACTTC
CASSVATTADYEQYF
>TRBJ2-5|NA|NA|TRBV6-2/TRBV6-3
TGTGCCAGCAGTTCGTCGACAGGACAAGAGACCCAGTACTTC
CASSSSTGQETQYF
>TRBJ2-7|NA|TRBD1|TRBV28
TGTGCCAGCAGTCTCCTCGGACAGGGGGCTTACGAGCAGTACTTC
CASSLLGQGAYEQYF
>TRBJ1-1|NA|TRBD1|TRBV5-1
TGCGCCAGCAGCGGCCGGACAGGGGGGAACACTGAAGCTTTCTTT
CASSGRTGGNTEAFF
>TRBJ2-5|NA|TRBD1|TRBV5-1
TGCGCCCGCGGCCGGGGGGACAGGGGGACGGAGACCCAGTACTTC
CARGRGDRGTETQYF
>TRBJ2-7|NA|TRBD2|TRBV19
TGTGCCAGTAACCGAGCGGGAGGTAATCCCTACGAGCAGTACTTC
CASNRAGGNPYEQYF
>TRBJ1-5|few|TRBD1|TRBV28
TGTGCCAGCAGTCGAACAGGGGCTAGCAATCAGCCCCAGCATTTT
CASSRTGASNQPQHF
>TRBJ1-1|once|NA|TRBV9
TGTGCCAGCAGCGTAGATACTGGGCTTTCTTGGAACACTGAAGCTTTCTTT
CASSVDTGLSWNTEAFF
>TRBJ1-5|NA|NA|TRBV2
TGTGCCAGCAGTGGAGATAGCAATCAGCCCCAGCATTTT
CASSGDSNQPQHF
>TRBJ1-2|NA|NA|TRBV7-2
TGTGCCAGCAGCTTGGGGGCTGCTAACTATGGCTACACCTTC
CASSLGAANYGYTF
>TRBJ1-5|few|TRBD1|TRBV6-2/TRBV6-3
TGTGCCAGCAGCCTACAACGGGGACAGCGACGAGACCAGCCCCAGCATTTT
CASSLQRGQRRDQPQHF
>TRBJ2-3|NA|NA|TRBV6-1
TGTGCCAGCAGTGGAGGCGTCACTAGCGACCCCAGGGGGCTCACAGATACGCAGTATTTT
CASSGGVTSDPRGLTDTQYF
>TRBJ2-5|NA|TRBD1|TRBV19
TGTGCCAGCAGGTCCAGGGGGCCGGGGGAGACCCAGTACTTC
CASRSRGPGETQYF
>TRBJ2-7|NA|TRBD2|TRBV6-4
TGTGCCAGCAGTGAGGGGACTAGCGGGAGCGAGCAGTACTTC
CASSEGTSGSEQYF
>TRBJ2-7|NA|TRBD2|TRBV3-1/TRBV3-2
TGTGCCAGCAGCCAATCGGGGGGGACACCGAGGGGCGAGCAGTACTTC
CASSQSGGTPRGEQYF
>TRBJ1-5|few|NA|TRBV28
TGTGCCAGCAGTCCCCGCGGAGGGGGGGTAAAGCCCCAGCATTTT
CASSPRGGGVKPQHF
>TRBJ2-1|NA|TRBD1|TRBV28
TGTGCCAGCAGTTTCATCGGGACAGGGTTCTACAATGAGCAGTTCTTC
CASSFIGTGFYNEQFF
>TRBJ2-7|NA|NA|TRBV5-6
TGTGCCAGCAGCTTGGGGCTAGAATCCTACGAGCAGTACTTC
CASSLGLESYEQYF
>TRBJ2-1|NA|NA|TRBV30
TGTGCCTGGAGTGTTAGAGGAGGCAATGAGCAGTTCTTC
CAWSVRGGNEQFF
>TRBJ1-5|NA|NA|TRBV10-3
TGTGCCATCAGTCCCGCACCTTGGAGGGATAGTGGAGATCAGCCCCAGCATTTT
CAISPAPWRDSGDQPQHF
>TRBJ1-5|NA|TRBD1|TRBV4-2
TGTGCCAGCAGCGGGACAGGGGGCCGCGGGGCGCAGCCCCAGCATTTT
CASSGTGGRGAQPQHF
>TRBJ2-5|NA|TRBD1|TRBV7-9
TGTGCCAGCAGCCCCCCAGGGGGCCAAGAGACCCAGTACTTC
CASSPPGGQETQYF
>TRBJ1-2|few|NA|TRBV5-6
TGTGCCAGCAGCTCCGTCTATGGCTACACCTTC
CASSSVYGYTF
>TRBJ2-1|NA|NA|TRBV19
TGTGCCAGTAGTATTACGGGACTGGCCGGGGATGAGCAGTTCTTC
CASSITGLAGDEQFF
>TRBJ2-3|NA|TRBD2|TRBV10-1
TGCGCCAGCAGTGATATTCTAGCGGGAGACACAGATACGCAGTATTTT
CASSDILAGDTDTQYF
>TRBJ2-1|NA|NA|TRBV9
TGTGCCAGCAGCGTAGTAACGGGAGTCCGCAATGAGCAGTTCTTC
CASSVVTGVRNEQFF
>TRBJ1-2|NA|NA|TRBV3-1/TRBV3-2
TGTGCCAGCAGAACTAGCTCGGGGAATGGCTACACCTTC
CASRTSSGNGYTF
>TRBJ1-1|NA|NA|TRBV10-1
TGCGCCAGCACTCGCGGGAGCCTCACTGAAGCTTTCTTT
CASTRGSLTEAFF
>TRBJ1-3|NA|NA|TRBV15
TGTGCCACCAGCAGAGCCCCGGGGGTAGCTGGAAACACCATATATTTT
CATSRAPGVAGNTIYF
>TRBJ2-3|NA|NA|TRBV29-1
TGCAGCGTTGGGTTTGGAGCAGATACGCAGTATTTT
CSVGFGADTQYF
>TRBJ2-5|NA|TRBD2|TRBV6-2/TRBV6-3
TGTGCCAGCAGTTACGGCGGGAGGGACCAAGAGACCCAGTACTTC
CASSYGGRDQETQYF
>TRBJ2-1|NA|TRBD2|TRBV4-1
TGCGCCAGCAGCCAACATCAGACTAGCGGAGGATGGCAGTTCTTC
CASSQHQTSGGWQFF
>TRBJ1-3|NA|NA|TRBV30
TGTGCCTGGGGGGCCCTCCATGGAAACACCATATATTTT
CAWGALHGNTIYF
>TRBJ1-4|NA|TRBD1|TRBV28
TGTGCCAGTTCAAGAGGGGGCACCACTAATGAAAAACTGTTTTTT
CASSRGGTTNEKLFF
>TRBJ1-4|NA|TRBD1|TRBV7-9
TGTGCCAGCAGCCTTAGACAGGGGTCTGAAAAACTGTTTTTT
CASSLRQGSEKLFF